Reported below is one TCR beta chain. Its antigen specificity is not known. Qualities for individual bases were not recorded, and no much larger clone is one base off. These data belong to a study of neoadjuvant nivolumab and ipilimumab in lung cancer (dated by TCRdb to the early 2020s). About the full investigation: Nivolumab was administered intravenously at 3 mg/kg on days 1, 15 and 29, and in the combination arm ipilimumab 1 mg/kg was added on day 1 only. The primary endpoint of the trial was the rate of major pathologic response (MPR) in the intention-to-treat population of each study arm. The trial treated under 50 patients with operable NSCLC: around 23 were randomized to nivolumab monotherapy and some 21 to nivolumab plus ipilimumab. TCR repertoires in pretherapy (baseline) peripheral blood were compared with TCR repertoires in tumors resected at surgery after neoadjuvant immune checkpoint blockade. Matched pretherapy and resected tumor pairs were analyzed from seven patients, of whom four had been treated with nivolumab and three with nivolumab plus ipilimumab.

Library preparation was by the immunoSEQ multiplex PCR assay. On the authors' methods: Richness and clonality were used to summarize the repertoires, and clones that significantly expanded or contracted between pre- and post-therapy samples were identified. TCRdb stores this immuneACCESS table with in-frame sequences only. Part of the clones is absent; in the studies checked, under half of the shortfall reflects unresolved V genes, and no reason is known for the rest. Clone size and V and J calls were adopted from that table, with D and trimming inferred from the DNA. This sample comprises 18,000 or so clones, around 79% of them detected only once. The ten biggest clones cover about 9.8% of the sample. The CDR3 starts with the cysteine, ends with the phenylalanine, and has 14 residues. Of all the DNA, just the CDR3 is kept, 42 bases in frame from base 1. Taken from the germline V gene, the CDR1 and CDR2 loops are SGHAT and FQNNGV. Cut back by 4 bases and 0 bases, the V and J ends lie 9 bases apart.

What this sample's time point label stands for: at surgical resection after neoadjuvant nivolumab +/- ipilimumab. Samples came from the phase 2 randomized NEOSTAR trial, which tested neoadjuvant nivolumab or nivolumab plus ipilimumab followed by surgery in operable NSCLC. Here is what the overall study found, with its caveats: Richness in tumors resected after neoadjuvant therapy showed a positive correlation with pretherapy blood TCR richness (Spearman R ≈ 0.87). Compared with tumor-adjacent uninvolved lung, resected tumors had greater TCR richness and clonality, and increases showed up in more of the dual-therapy-treated tumors. No significant correlation was found between TCR clonality and pathologic tumor regression, and only one major-pathologic-response sample was available for the clonality analysis. A small number of samples was subjected to TCR sequencing. From pretherapy to surgery, tumor T-cell richness and clonality increased in three of three dual-therapy tumors but in only two of four nivolumab-treated tumors.

The receptor's source is an adult with non-small cell lung cancer. The chain employs TRBV11-2 and TRBJ1-2, with no confidently assigned D gene. This material consisted of tumor tissue, taken after neoadjuvant nivolumab, alone or with ipilimumab, at or shortly before surgery. CDR3 loop: CASSYAEANYGYTF. The DNA sequence follows: TGTGCCAGCAGCTACGCCGAAGCTAACTATGGCTACACCTTC.